The 8 T cell receptor beta chains presented below share a single source sample, sequenced in a study of CD8+ T cells in alopecia areata. Extracted RNA was reverse transcribed, and the resulting cDNA served as sequencing template. This table comes from immunoSEQ multiplex PCR, and its TCRdb copy is limited to in-frame clones, with some not included. The sample contains about 92,000 clones, 44% of which appear only once. Treatment defined: oral pan-JAK inhibitor, 5-10 mg twice daily. Here the sequenced sample was CD8+ T cells sorted from blood, taken at week 24, from a patient treated with tofacitinib. The receptors derive from a human donor with alopecia areata.

The chain uses TRBV29-1 and TRBJ1-2, with D tentatively TRBD1 (5 bases). The V end lost 4 bases, the J end lost 7 bases, and 10 bases lay between the germline ends. This CDR3 is 11 amino acids long. CDR1 and CDR2 (germline): SQVTM, ANQGSEA. The CDR3 region is CSVVGDSGYTF. The CDR3, as DNA: TGCAGCGTTGTTGGGGACTCTGGCTACACCTTC.

This clone has just a few counts. The chain carries TRBV30 and TRBJ2-7; 9 positions match TRBD2. CDR1 and CDR2 from the germline V gene are GTSNPN and SVGIG (reference sequence). Germline trimming cut 0 bases from V and 6 bases from J; bases unmatched to any gene: 6. The CDR3 has 14 amino acids. CDR3 nucleotides: TGTGCCTGGAGTGTACGTGTACTAGCGGGCGAGCAGTACTTC. Protein product: CAWSVRVLAGEQYF.

This chain joins TRBV30 and TRBJ1-2; D is ambiguous. The CDR3 has 12 residues. Germline-derived CDR1 and CDR2 are GTSNPN and SVGIG (reference sequence). With 4 bases removed from V and 4 bases from J, the gap between germline ends came to 10 bases. The CDR3: CAWNSGPYGYTF. The CDR3 DNA is TGTGCCTGGAACTCAGGTCCCTATGGCTACACCTTC.

This clone was recorded at least ten times. This chain links TRBV10-3 with TRBJ1-2; perhaps TRBD1 as D (6 bases). Trimming took 8 bases from V and 8 from J, leaving 15 bases between them. The germline V gene encodes CDR1 ENHRY and CDR2 SYGVKD. CDR3 length: 12 residues. Here the CDR3 reads CAIRGTPEGYTF. In DNA form, the CDR3 reads TGTGCCATCCGAGGGACACCGGAGGGCTACACCTTC.

This clone has just a few counts. The V call is TRBV9, the J call TRBJ2-7, with D possibly TRBD2 on 5 matching bases. With 3 bases removed from V and 7 bases from J, the gap between germline ends came to 20 bases. CDR3 length: 15 amino acids. Germline assignment: CDR1 SGDLS and CDR2 YYNGEE. For the CDR3, the DNA is TGTGCCAGCAGCGAGTACAGCGGTCTAACTGGGGAGCAGTACTTC. It specifies CASSEYSGLTGEQYF. The whole variable domain, remainder taken from reference TRBV9 and TRBJ2-7, is DSGVTQTPKHLITATGQRVTLRCSPRSGDLSVYWYQQSLDQGLQFLIQYYNGEERAKGNILERFSAQQFPDLHSELNLSSLELGDSALYFCASSEYSGLTGEQYFGPGTRLTVT.

The chain recombines TRBV7-8 with TRBJ2-7; D may be TRBD1 or TRBD2 (5 bases each). Germline lookup yields CDR1 SGHVS and CDR2 FQNEAQ. V lost 6 bases and J lost 5, with 14 bases in between. The CDR3 loop spans 13 amino acids. The CDR3 bases are TGTGCCAGCAGTCCGGGACGCACAGACGAGCAGTACTTC. Amino acid sequence: CASSPGRTDEQYF.

The J gene is TRBJ2-7, the V gene TRBV27; D is perhaps TRBD2 (6 bases). The V end lost 7 bases, the J end lost 3 bases, and 13 bases lay between the germline ends. The CDR3 length is 13 residues. The germline V gene encodes CDR1 MNHEY and CDR2 SMNVEV (reference sequence). CDR3 loop: CASIGRESYEQYF. The CDR3 DNA is TGTGCCAGCATCGGGCGGGAAAGCTACGAGCAGTACTTC.

The rearrangement links TRBV28 to TRBJ2-1; TRBD2 is a possible D gene (5 bases). In germline, CDR1 is MDHEN, CDR2 SYDVKM. Trimming removed 4 bases at V and 8 bases at J, with 12 bases between. This CDR3 region has 13 residues. CDR3 in DNA: TGTGCCAGCAGTTCGGGGTCTAACTATGAGCAGTTCTTC. It translates to CASSSGSNYEQFF. The complete variable domain, with remaining parts taken from reference TRBV28 and TRBJ2-1, reads DVKVTQSSRYLVKRTGEKVFLECVQDMDHENMFWYRQDPGLGLRLIYFSYDVKMKEKGDIPEGYSVSREKKERFSLILESASTNQTSMYLCASSSGSNYEQFFGPGTRLTVL.